This entry lists 11 T cell receptor beta chains sequenced from one sample in a study of T cells in women clearing cervical HPV infection. The protocol was immunoSEQ multiplex PCR, while the TCRdb copy is restricted to in-frame clones and leaves out a portion. In all, the sample yields 35,000 to 45,000 clones. Sequencing was performed on blood buffy coat. The receptor set was obtained from a woman between 18 and 70 years old with a cervical HPV16 infection that either progressed to CIN3+ or cleared (not recorded which).

Of note for this clone: The read gets to within 3 residues of the CDR3 end, and the germline J gene fills in the rest. The rearrangement joins TRBV7-2 to TRBJ2-7; tentative D call: TRBD2 (7 bases). Per the germline V gene, CDR1 is SGHTA and CDR2 is FQGNSA. The V end lost 5 bases, the J end lost 2 bases, and 16 bases lay between the germline ends. This CDR3 is 15 amino acids long. CDR3 amino acids: CASSPGWGGPYEQYF. The CDR3 DNA, read in part, is TGTGCCAGCAGCCCAGGGTGGGGGGGGCCCTACGAG.

For this clone: Read sequence stops 3 residues before the CDR3 end, and the germline J gene provides the missing end. The chain joins TRBV20-1 to TRBJ2-7, with D possibly being TRBD1 (6 bases). This CDR3 is built from 15 residues. Per the germline V gene, CDR1 is DFQATT and CDR2 is SNEGSKA (reference sequence). The germline V and J ends were trimmed by 6 bases and 4 bases, with 22 bases remaining between them. The CDR3 loop is CSASSRQGSAYEQYF. CDR3 DNA, as far as it was read: TGCAGTGCGAGCTCGCGGCAGGGGAGTGCTTACGAG.

Comment on this clone: The CDR3 end falls 3 residues outside the read, so it is completed with the germline J gene. The rearrangement links TRBV7-2 to TRBJ2-2, with D possibly matching TRBD1 (5 bases). The CDR3 covers 15 residues. Germline V gene data show CDR1 as SGHTA and CDR2 as FQGNSA. Incomplete CDR3 DNA: TGTGCCAGCAGCTTAGGAACAGGAGAAGGGGAAAAG. Translation gives CASSLGTGEGEK. The full CDR3 reads CASSLGTGEGEKLFF.

A remark on this clone: The missing CDR3 end, 3 residues past where the read stops, is filled in from the germline J gene. The J gene is TRBJ2-1, the V gene TRBV18; D is perhaps TRBD1 (6 bases). Per germline, CDR1 KGHSH and CDR2 LQKENI. The CDR3 contains 16 residues. Trimming cost V 2 bases and J 0 bases, with 11 bases left between them. The covered CDR3 bases are TGTGCCAGCTCACCAACTACGGACAGCTCCTACAATGAG. This encodes CASSPTTDSSYNE. The entire CDR3 is CASSPTTDSSYNEQFF.

Notes on this clone: The read terminates 3 residues ahead of where the CDR3 ends, so the germline J gene completes it. This chain joins TRBV18 and TRBJ1-1; TRBD1 matches at 9 bases. In germline, CDR1 is KGHSH, CDR2 LQKENI. The CDR3 contains 15 residues. V shed 3 bases, J shed 4 bases, and the junction held 6 bases outside the gene matches. CDR3 sequence: CASSPSGTGTTEAFF. CDR3 DNA (partial): TGTGCCAGCTCACCTTCCGGGACAGGGACCACTGAA.

Concerning this clone: The read finishes 3 residues shy of the CDR3 end, and the germline J gene is used to complete it. The chain couples TRBV5-1 to TRBJ2-5; 9 bases line up with TRBD2. CDR1 SGHRS and CDR2 YFSETQ come from the germline V gene. V trimming: 2 bases; J trimming: 5 bases; junction bases outside the gene matches: 7. The CDR3 spans 15 residues. CDR3 amino acids: CASSFGLAGIETQYF. The CDR3 bases that were read are TGCGCCAGCAGCTTTGGGCTAGCGGGGATTGAGACC. Together with reference TRBV5-1 and TRBJ2-5, the CDR3 gives the full variable domain: KAGVTQTPRYLIKTRGQQVTLSCSPISGHRSVSWYQQTPGQGLQFLFEYFSETQRNKGNFPGRFSGRQFSNSRSEMNVSTLELGDSALYLCASSFGLAGIETQYFGPGTRLLVL.

To note about this clone: The read ends 3 residues early relative to the CDR3; the germline J gene fills the gap. The V and J genes are TRBV11-2 and TRBJ1-2; no firm D call. V was cut by 0 bases and J by 4 bases, with 12 bases left in between. CDR3 size: 15 residues. Germline CDR1 SGHAT, CDR2 FQNNGV. Incomplete CDR3 DNA: TGTGCCAGCAGCTTAGAGGCAGGAACAATCTATGGC. It codes for CASSLEAGTIYG. The CDR3, in full, reads CASSLEAGTIYGYTF.

CDR3 in amino acids: CASSPGLAGGYEQYF. The part of the CDR3 DNA that was read is TGTGCCAGCAGCCCAGGACTAGCGGGAGGGTACGAG. The V gene is TRBV6-2 or TRBV6-3, the J gene TRBJ2-7, with 15 positions matching TRBD2. The read falls 3 residues short of the CDR3 end, and the missing part is taken from the germline J gene. The J segment lost 4 bases and the V segment lost 6 bases, leaving 4 bases of the junction unmatched. The CDR3 has 15 residues. Germline-derived CDR1 and CDR2 are MNHEY and SVGEGT.

Concerning this clone itself: The read stops 3 residues short of the end of the CDR3; the missing end is completed from the germline J gene. Within the sample, other DNA sequences also encode this same CDR3. The gene calls are TRBV5-1 and TRBJ2-5; D may match TRBD1 or TRBD2 (5 bases each). The CDR3 runs 14 residues. The V end was cut by 4 bases, the J end by 5 bases, with 15 bases between. Per germline, CDR1 SGHRS and CDR2 YFSETQ. The CDR3 DNA, read in part, is TGCGCCAGCAGCGAGGGGCAGGGATGGGAGACC. Protein sequence: CASSEGQGWET. The whole CDR3 protein reads CASSEGQGWETQYF.

As regards this clone: The missing CDR3 end, 3 residues past where the read stops, is filled in from the germline J gene. The rearrangement links TRBV23-1 to TRBJ2-1; no definite D call. TRBV23-1 is reported as an ORF; its role is uncertain. The CDR3 covers 15 residues. V lost 1 base, J lost 0 bases, and 7 bases lay in between. CDR3 DNA, as far as it was read: TGCGCCAGCAGTCAATTTCCCGGCTCCTACAATGAG. Protein: CASSQFPGSYNE. The full CDR3 sequence reads CASSQFPGSYNEQFF.

For this clone: Read sequence stops 3 residues before the CDR3 end, and the germline J gene provides the missing end. This rearrangement joins TRBV6-2 or TRBV6-3 to TRBJ2-7; D remains ambiguous. Germline CDR1 reads MNHEY; CDR2 reads SVGEGT. V lost 6 bases, J lost 2 bases, and 14 bases lay in between. The CDR3 consists of 14 residues. The DNA read from the CDR3 is TGTGCCAGCAGCCTAAACCTGTATCCCTACGAG. This codes for CASSLNLYPYE. The CDR3 reads in full as CASSLNLYPYEQYF.